This TCR beta chain is from a study of T cell responses to AZD1222 COVID-19 vaccine (dated by TCRdb to the early 2020s). The study in broad terms: TCR sequencing was performed for about 240 trial participants, of whom around 210 were given two doses of AZD1222 and approximately 25 were given two doses of MenACWY control vaccine. Trial participants were enrolled by age into subgroups of 18-55, 56-69 and 70-plus years, and roughly 150, 30 and 60 TCR-sequenced participants, respectively, were included in these subgroups.

Overall study results and their limits: The 56-69-year group was small, and its depth increase did not reach significance, likely because of low power. Conclusions about previously exposed vaccinees are limited, since just six AZD1222 recipients were seropositive for SARS-CoV-2 at baseline. After two AZD1222 doses, both the breadth and the depth of spike-specific TCRs were significantly higher than at day 0 and than in MenACWY recipients. Participants were mostly white British and included more females than males, and it was suggested by the authors that clonal diversity may have been underestimated. Because no day 14 peak-response samples were available, the repertoires could be characterized only after the peak T cell response. Reportedly, close to half of the unique spike-specific TCRs recognized epitopes lying outside the regions that are mutated in the B.1.351 and B.1.1.7 variants. CD4 TCRs associated with the vaccine covered the entire spike protein, and the dominant responses were in regions 160-218 and 743-854.

The CDR3 regions of human TCRbeta chains were analyzed by immunosequencing. For the original study's pipeline: Repertoire TCRs were matched against a reference library of SARS-CoV-2-specific TCRs generated with the MIRA antigen-specificity platform. Breadth was defined as the fraction of unique TCRs that were SARS-CoV-2-associated. Depth was defined as the fraction of total T cells that were SARS-CoV-2-associated. Each spike-specific TCR was assigned to its reactive spike region and to a CD4 or CD8 class using the MIRA data. Log10-transformed breadth and depth values were compared by one-way ANOVA with Sidak's multiple comparisons tests. TCRdb re-hosts the immuneACCESS table, in-frame sequences only. Its copies lack some clones; in the studies checked, an unresolved V gene accounts for under half of them, and the cause for the rest is not known. V and J calls and clone size come straight from that table; D and trimming were deduced from the DNA. This sample is represented by 150,000 to 200,000 clones; about 91% of them were singletons. The top ten hold around 1% of the sample.

The time point label here, explained by the study, means: about 28 days (+/-7) after the second vaccine dose. AZD1222 recipients given second doses at about 4 weeks or at about 12 weeks were pooled, since spike-specific TCR depth and breadth were not found to differ between the two schedules. Samples from vaccinated people were obtained from the UK trials COV001 and COV002, which included a single-blind randomized controlled phase 2/3 trial of AZD1222 (ChAdOx1 nCoV-19) in healthy adults. For TCRbeta chain sequencing, PBMC samples were collected from trial participants at day 0 and at day 28 after the second dose. With respect to this clone: Its antigen is unknown. Qualities for individual bases were not recorded, and no much larger clone is one base off.

This sequence was found in an adult who received the AZD1222 COVID-19 vaccine. This material consisted of peripheral blood, taken 28 days after the second AZD1222 dose.

The CDR3 amino acid sequence is: CASSHVDRENSPLHF. Read as DNA, the sequence is TGCGCCAGCAGCCATGTCGACAGGGAGAATTCACCCCTCCACTTT. The rearranged segments are TRBV4-1 and TRBJ1-6; 7 central bases correspond to TRBD1. Via the germline V gene, CDR1 is MGHRA and CDR2 YSYEKL. Spanning cysteine to phenylalanine, the CDR3 consists of 15 amino acids. The only DNA kept is the CDR3, 45 bases in frame from the first base. Trimming removed 3 bases from V and 7 bases from J; the gene matches leave 6 bases unexplained.